This T cell receptor (beta chain) was profiled in a study of siplizumab effects on memory and regulatory T cells. Germline CDR1 is SGHAT and CDR2 is FQNNGV. The CDR3 is 14 amino acids. Deletions cut 5 bases from V and 8 bases from J, with 18 bases between. Generated by immunoSEQ multiplex PCR, the TCRdb table keeps only in-frame clones and is missing some. The sample records about 100,000 clones, 80% to 95% being singletons. Source material: non-Treg CD4+ T cells sorted from blood. This rearrangement joins TRBV11-2 to TRBJ1-2; no clear D gene. This TCR was sampled from a human donor in good health. CDR3 nucleotide sequence: TGTGCCAGCAGCACGCCGCGGGGAGTTGGCGGCTACACCTTC. It yields the protein CASSTPRGVGGYTF.